What follows is one TCR beta chain and its context. This record comes from a study of shared clonotypes between healthy human individuals. Study summary: CD4 naive cells filled three plates per donor, CD4 memory three, CD8 naive two and CD8 memory one.

Trimming removed 4 bases from V and 6 bases from J; junction bases left unmatched: 15. This CDR3 spans 16 amino acids. The germline gives CDR1 SGHAT, CDR2 FQNNGV. Subsets obtained from CD4+ cells comprised CD45RA+ naive and CD45RA-negative memory cells. Repertoires were generated with immunoSEQ multiplex PCR, while TCRdb's copy carries only in-frame clones and drops some. This sample has about 2.4 million clones, with roughly 92% found just once. Input material: naive CD4+ T cells sorted from blood. The subset was: CD45RA+ positively selected. The gene calls are TRBV11-2 and TRBJ2-7; 7 nucleotides line up with TRBD1. The receptor comes from a man between 18 and 35 years old in good health. The CDR3 spells CASSSLAGTVSPEQYF. CDR3 nucleotides: TGTGCCAGCAGCTCCCTTGCCGGGACAGTTTCACCCGAGCAGTACTTC.